This entry features one T cell receptor beta chain sequence. No antigen is known for it. The CDR3 is made up of 12 amino acids. Looked up from germline, CDR1 is LGHNA and CDR2 is YNFKEQ. V lost 1 base, J lost 9 bases, and 0 bases stayed unmatched. TCRdb independently ran MiXCR on the 5' RACE reads; one entry per CDR3 protein. Among around 250,000 distinct CDR3 sequences listed, roughly 16% were seen once. The data were obtained in a study of T-cell memory formation after mild COVID-19. Findings of the study overall: Day 15 to 85 contracting clones showed balanced CD4/CD8; later expanders leaned CD4+.

V gene TRBV4-2 combines with J gene TRBJ2-1, with 7 nucleotides matching TRBD1. The specimen was PBMCs or a T cell subset sorted from them (not recorded which). The source of this sequence is a man younger than 35 who had mild COVID-19 (a few samples of this study predate the infection). Cell type and time point are not known. The CDR3 DNA sequence: TGTGCCAGCAGCCAAGCAGGGGGTGAGCAGTTCTTC. This gives the protein CASSQAGGEQFF.